This TCR beta chain emerged from a study of control samples from healthy donors and cancer patients. The germline V gene has CDR1 LNHDA and CDR2 SQIVND (reference sequence). CDR3 length: 14 residues. Trimming took 7 bases from V and 9 from J, leaving 19 bases between them. Here immunoSEQ multiplex PCR was the method, and the copy in TCRdb shows in-frame clones only, minus some. The sample consists of about 34,000 clones, 70% to 90% of them appearing once. The sequenced sample consisted of PBMCs. V and J are TRBV19 and TRBJ2-4; a weak D match, TRBD2 (6 bases). The receptor comes from a woman in her thirties or forties with lung cancer. Here the CDR3 reads CASTTMSGQAIQYF. The CDR3, as DNA: TGTGCCAGTACCACGATGAGCGGGCAAGCCATTCAGTACTTC.